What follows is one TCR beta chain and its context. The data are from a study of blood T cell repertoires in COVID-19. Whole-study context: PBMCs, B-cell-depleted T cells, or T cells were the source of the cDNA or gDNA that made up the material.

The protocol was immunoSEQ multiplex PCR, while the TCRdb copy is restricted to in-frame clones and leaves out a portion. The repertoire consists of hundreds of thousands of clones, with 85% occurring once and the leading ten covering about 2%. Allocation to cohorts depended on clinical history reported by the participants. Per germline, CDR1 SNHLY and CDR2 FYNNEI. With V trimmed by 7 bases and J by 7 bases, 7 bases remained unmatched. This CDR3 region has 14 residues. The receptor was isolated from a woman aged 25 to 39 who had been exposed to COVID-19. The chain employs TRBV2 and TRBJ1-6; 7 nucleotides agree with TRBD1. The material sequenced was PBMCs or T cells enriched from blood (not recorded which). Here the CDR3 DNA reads TGTGCCAGCAATCCCAGGGGGAAAAATTCACCCCTCCACTTT. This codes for CASNPRGKNSPLHF.